One and the same sample provided the 4 T cell receptor beta chains below, sequenced in a study of tumor and adjacent non-tumor tissue in lung cancer. RNA was extracted from bulk tissue without any cell sorting. A modified ARM-PCR protocol with three rounds of nested PCR amplified TCRbeta. In TCRdb, the multiplex PCR reads were re-called with MiXCR into one record per CDR3 protein. The sample contains around 210,000 distinct CDR3 sequences, over 55% of which appear only once. Sequenced sample: lung tumor tissue. These receptors all stem from a man between 60 and 70 years old with non-small cell lung cancer.

The V call is TRBV5-5, the J call TRBJ2-2; 8 bases are shared with TRBD1. This CDR3 region has 16 residues. CDR1 and CDR2 from the germline V gene are SGHKS and YYEKEE (reference sequence). V dropped 4 bases and J dropped 7; count of bases not matched to a gene: 12. The CDR3 DNA is TGTGCCAGCAGCGCCCTGGACAGGGTGGGTCACGGGGAGCTGTTTTTT. Amino acids: CASSALDRVGHGELFF.

About this clonotype itself: This likely comes from a read error, as the CDR3 has no conserved phenylalanine or tryptophan at its end. This chain connects TRBV11-3 to TRBJ2-7; D gene unclear. The germline V gene has CDR1 SGHNT and CDR2 YENEEA. Trimming left V 5 bases short and J 4 bases short, with 21 bases between. The CDR3 is 16 residues long. The CDR3 DNA is TGTGCCAGCAGCCTTGTTGGATCCGGTGGGCTGTACGAGCAGTACTTA. This translates into CASSLVGSGGLYEQYL.

With respect to this clonotype: Being one base from a much bigger clone, this may be a read error. Since the CDR3 does not end with the conserved phenylalanine or tryptophan, this likely comes from a read error. The chain joins TRBV5-1 to TRBJ2-1, with D possibly being TRBD1 or TRBD2 (5 bases each). Trimming removed 4 bases from V and 0 bases from J, with 11 bases in between. CDR3 length: 15 residues. In germline, CDR1 is SGHRS, CDR2 YFSETQ. The CDR3, as DNA: TGCGCCAGCAGCCTCAGGGAGAGCTCCTACAATGAGCAGTTCCTC. This sequence encodes CASSLRESSYNEQFL.

The chain employs TRBV6-5 and TRBJ2-5; D perhaps matches TRBD1 (7 bases). The assigned J gene may be wrong: the sequence end matches TRBJ2-1 better. The CDR3 contains 14 residues. Germline V gene lookup returns CDR1 MNHEY and CDR2 SVGAGI. Written as DNA, the CDR3 is TGTGCCAGCAGTGTGACTAGGGGGCAGGAGACCCAGTTCTTC. Translating gives CASSVTRGQETQFF.